The rows below give T cell receptor beta chains drawn from one sample of a study of circulating and synovial CD4+ cells in juvenile arthritis. Using immunoSEQ multiplex PCR, the repertoire was profiled, and TCRdb retains in-frame clones only, with some absent. The sample consists of fewer than 40,000 clones, just over 90% of them appearing once. Sequenced material: CD4+ T cells from blood. These TCRs come from a human donor with juvenile idiopathic arthritis. Each CDR3 is given with its conserved first and last residue. Each record gives: clone size, D gene, J gene, V gene, CDR3 DNA, CDR3 protein. D genes are given only for firm matches. Expanded clones are given a class, and other clones once, few, many or no size at all.

NA | NA | TRBJ2-7 | TRBV28 | TGTGCCAGCAGTTTGTGGGGAGAAGGGTCCTACGAGCAGTACTTC | CASSLWGEGSYEQYF
NA | NA | TRBJ2-3 | TRBV6-1 | TGTGCCAGCTATCGGTCCTCTTACACAGATACGCAGTATTTT | CASYRSSYTDTQYF
NA | NA | TRBJ2-7 | TRBV4-2 | TGTGCCAGCAGCCAAGGAACAGACCGCTACGAGCAGTACTTC | CASSQGTDRYEQYF
NA | TRBD1 | TRBJ1-4 | TRBV7-9 | TGTGCCAGCAGTTGGGGACAGGAAAAACTGTTTTTT | CASSWGQEKLFF
NA | TRBD2 | TRBJ2-2 | TRBV5-1 | TGCGCCAGCAGCTTGGTTAGCGGGAGCATCGCCGGGGAGCTGTTTTTT | CASSLVSGSIAGELFF
once | NA | TRBJ1-1 | TRBV7-9 | TGTGCCAGCAGCTTAGCGGTCAGATTAATAATCACTGAAGCTTTCTTT | CASSLAVRLIITEAFF
NA | NA | TRBJ1-5 | TRBV5-5 | TGTGCCAGCAGCCCAGACTCGGGGCGGGACAATCAGCCCCAGCATTTT | CASSPDSGRDNQPQHF
NA | NA | TRBJ1-2 | TRBV29-1 | TGCAGCGTTGTGGCGGTCGGTGTAAATGGCTACACCTTC | CSVVAVGVNGYTF
NA | NA | TRBJ1-1 | TRBV6-1 | TGTGCCAGCAGGACCATCGCCGGGGGGGGGACTGAAGCTTTCTTT | CASRTIAGGGTEAFF
NA | NA | TRBJ1-2 | TRBV28 | TGTGCCAGCAGTTTATCTGACTATGGCTACACCTTC | CASSLSDYGYTF
NA | TRBD1 | TRBJ2-4 | TRBV5-4 | TGTGCCAGCAGCTTGTTAACCGGGACAGGGGTTCCCAAAAACATTCAGTACTTC | CASSLLTGTGVPKNIQYF
NA | TRBD2 | TRBJ2-1 | TRBV5-1 | TGCGCCAGCAGCTCGGGACTAGCGGGAGTCGCTGAGCAGTTCTTC | CASSSGLAGVAEQFF
NA | NA | TRBJ2-6 | TRBV27 | TGTGCCAGCAGTTTCCGGTCTGGGGCCAACGTCCTGACTTTC | CASSFRSGANVLTF
NA | NA | TRBJ2-1 | TRBV19 | TGTGCCGCAAGTAGAGGGGGGAGGGCCAATGAGCAGTTCTTC | CAASRGGRANEQFF
NA | NA | TRBJ2-1 | TRBV15 | TGTGCCACCAGCAGAGATCAGGCCTCCAGTTACAATGAGCAGTTCTTC | CATSRDQASSYNEQFF
NA | TRBD1 | TRBJ1-5 | TRBV7-8 | TGTGCCAGCAGCCCCGGGACAGGGGGCGCAAGTTACCAGCCCCAGCATTTT | CASSPGTGGASYQPQHF
NA | TRBD1 | TRBJ1-1 | TRBV2 | TGTGCCAGCAGTGAGAACAGGGGGTGGACTGAAGCTTTCTTT | CASSENRGWTEAFF
NA | TRBD2 | TRBJ2-1 | TRBV5-1 | TGCGCCAGCAGCCTGGGACTAGCCGGACCTGAGGCGTTCTTC | CASSLGLAGPEAFF
NA | TRBD2 | TRBJ2-7 | TRBV4-1 | TGCGCCAGCAGCCAACTAGCGGGAGGGACCACCTACGAGCAGTACTTC | CASSQLAGGTTYEQYF
NA | TRBD2 | TRBJ2-7 | TRBV6-5 | TGTGCCAGCAGTACTAGGCTAGCGGCCCACGAGCAGTACTTC | CASSTRLAAHEQYF
once | NA | TRBJ1-1 | TRBV27 | TGTGCCAGCTGGAGGTTATCGGGCACTGAAGCTTTCTTT | CASWRLSGTEAFF
NA | TRBD1 | TRBJ1-5 | TRBV28 | TGTGCCAGCAGTTTGTTGACAGGGAGCAATCAGCCCCAGCATTTT | CASSLLTGSNQPQHF
NA | NA | TRBJ2-5 | TRBV25-1 | TGTGCCAGCCAGGGTAGCGGTTGGGGCTGGGAGACCCAGTACTTC | CASQGSGWGWETQYF
NA | TRBD1 | TRBJ1-5 | TRBV10-3 | TGTGCCATCGCGACAGGGGCTGATCAGCCCCAGCATTTT | CAIATGADQPQHF
NA | TRBD1 | TRBJ1-3 | TRBV7-8 | TGTGCCAGCAGCTTAGACTCGCCGGGACAGGGTTTTTCCTTAAGCTCTGGAAACACCATATATTTT | CASSLDSPGQGFSLSSGNTIYF
NA | NA | TRBJ1-1 | TRBV7-6 | TGTGCCAGCAGCGCCGTTCAGGGCCGAACTGAAGCTTTCTTT | CASSAVQGRTEAFF
NA | NA | TRBJ1-2 | TRBV6-4 | TGTGCCAGCAGTGACGAGCCCAGGGATCCTTATGGCTACACCTTC | CASSDEPRDPYGYTF
NA | TRBD2 | TRBJ2-7 | TRBV28 | TGTGCCAGCGCCCTACTAGCGGGATACCACGAGCAGTACTTC | CASALLAGYHEQYF
few | NA | TRBJ1-1 | TRBV5-1 | TGCGCCAGCAGCAACGGACAGAACACTGAAGCTTTCTTT | CASSNGQNTEAFF
NA | TRBD1 | TRBJ1-5 | TRBV28 | TGTGCCAGCAGTTTCCGAGGGGGCCATAGCAATCAGCCCCAGCATTTT | CASSFRGGHSNQPQHF
NA | TRBD2 | TRBJ2-3 | TRBV4-2 | TGTGCCAGCAGCCAAGAGGTAGCGGGGCTAGCGGGATATATAGATACGCAGTATTTT | CASSQEVAGLAGYIDTQYF
NA | NA | TRBJ1-5 | TRBV19 | TGTGCCAGTAGTCGCCAGGGAATGGGCAATCAGCCCCAGCATTTT | CASSRQGMGNQPQHF
NA | TRBD1 | TRBJ1-1 | TRBV18 | TGTGCCAGCTCGCGGCAGGGGGCGCCCACTGAAGCTTTCTTT | CASSRQGAPTEAFF